This entry lists 22 T cell receptor beta chains sequenced from one sample in a study of T cell changes during pregnancy in multiple sclerosis. TCRdb keeps only in-frame clones here, not all; method: immunoSEQ multiplex PCR. Of some 76,000 clones in the sample, about nine tenths were seen once. Material: CD4+ T cells from peripheral blood mononuclear cells, obtained after pregnancy. These receptors were obtained from a female donor with multiple sclerosis, enrolled in a pregnancy study.

The chain uses TRBV5-5 and TRBJ2-3; D remains ambiguous. V gave up 0 bases and J gave up 5 bases, with 13 bases separating them. CDR1 and CDR2 from the germline V gene are SGHKS and YYEKEE (reference sequence). The CDR3 is 15 residues long. The CDR3 DNA reads TGTGCCAGCAGCTTGGACTATCCTGACCAAGATACGCAGTATTTT. Translation gives CASSLDYPDQDTQYF.

J is TRBJ1-2 and V is TRBV7-9; maybe TRBD1 (6 bases). The germline gives CDR1 SEHNR, CDR2 FQNEAQ (reference sequence). This CDR3 is built from 15 residues. The V end was cut by 1 base, the J end by 5 bases, with 14 bases between. The CDR3 nucleotides read TGTGCCAGCAGCTTAGTAGGGGGTGAGGTATATGGCTACACCTTC. This encodes CASSLVGGEVYGYTF.

This chain uses TRBV19 with TRBJ1-5; the match to TRBD1 covers 7 bases. The CDR3 contains 15 residues. Germline CDR1 LNHDA, CDR2 SQIVND (reference sequence). The J segment lost 0 bases and the V segment lost 6 bases, leaving 5 bases of the junction unmatched. The CDR3 DNA reads TGTGCCAGTAGGCGACAGGGCCCTAGCAATCAGCCCCAGCATTTT. Amino acid sequence: CASRRQGPSNQPQHF.

CDR3 sequence (DNA): TGTGCCAGCAGCTTAGATAGCAGGAACACCGGGGAGCTGTTTTTT. Its protein is CASSLDSRNTGELFF. This chain uses TRBV7-3 with TRBJ2-2, with D uncertain. V lost 2 bases, J lost 1 base, and 8 bases lay in between. Germline CDR1 is SGHTA and CDR2 is FQGTGA. This CDR3 has 15 amino acids. Supplemented by reference TRBV7-3 and TRBJ2-2, the full variable domain reads GAGVSQTPSNKVTEKGKYVELRCDPISGHTALYWYRQSLGQGPEFLIYFQGTGAADDSGLPNDRFFAVRPEGSVSTLKIQRTERGDSAVYLCASSLDSRNTGELFFGEGSRLTVL.

This clone was counted only a few times. V and J are TRBV6-1 and TRBJ1-5, with D possibly TRBD1 on 5 matching bases. V was trimmed by 2 bases and J by 2 bases, leaving 13 bases between them. Germline lookup yields CDR1 MNHNS and CDR2 SASEGT. The CDR3 spans 16 residues. This CDR3 is CASSESAGPGNQPQHF. CDR3 sequence (DNA): TGTGCCAGCAGTGAATCGGCAGGGCCCGGCAATCAGCCCCAGCATTTT.

The gene calls are TRBV10-1 and TRBJ1-5; D not resolved. CDR1 WNHNN and CDR2 SYGVQD come from the germline V gene (reference sequence). CDR3 length: 13 residues. V gave up 3 bases and J gave up 4 bases, with 7 bases separating them. Here the CDR3 reads CASSETENQPQHF. The CDR3 region has the DNA TGCGCCAGCAGTGAAACCGAGAATCAGCCCCAGCATTTT.

The V gene is TRBV5-6, the J gene TRBJ2-7; 7 positions match TRBD2. The CDR3 is made up of 18 amino acids. V shed 3 bases, J shed 2 bases, and the junction held 17 bases outside the gene matches. Germline assignment: CDR1 SGHDT and CDR2 YYEEEE. The CDR3, as DNA: TGTGCCAGCAGCTCTATAGCGGGTCCCCTATTAGTTACCTACGAGCAGTACTTC. Its translation is CASSSIAGPLLVTYEQYF.

This clone was found once. The chain employs TRBV6-1 and TRBJ1-1; 8 nucleotides align to TRBD1. Losses at the gene ends were 2 bases for V and 5 bases for J; bases not matched to a gene: 4. Germline CDR1 is MNHNS and CDR2 is SASEGT. The CDR3 has 14 amino acids. The CDR3 reads CASSEQTGVTEAFF. In nucleotides, the CDR3 is TGTGCCAGCAGTGAACAGACAGGGGTTACTGAAGCTTTCTTT.

The chain uses TRBV5-6 and TRBJ2-2; 11 bases agree with TRBD1. This CDR3 spans 16 amino acids. Trimming removed 6 bases from V and 5 bases from J; junction bases left unmatched: 9. Germline-derived CDR1 and CDR2 are SGHDT and YYEEEE. The CDR3 loop is CASILLGQGETGELFF. The CDR3 DNA sequence: TGTGCCAGCATCCTTCTGGGACAGGGGGAAACCGGGGAGCTGTTTTTT. The variable domain in full, with the rest retrieved from reference TRBV5-6 and TRBJ2-2, is DAGVTQSPTHLIKTRGQQVTLRCSPKSGHDTVSWYQQALGQGPQFIFQYYEEEERQRGNFPDRFSGHQFPNYSSELNVNALLLGDSALYLCASILLGQGETGELFFGEGSRLTVL.

The rearrangement links TRBV18 to TRBJ2-1; D is possibly TRBD1 (6 bases). This CDR3 comprises 14 residues. Per germline, CDR1 KGHSH and CDR2 LQKENI. Trimming pared 4 bases from V and 6 bases from J, leaving 13 bases between. The chain's CDR3 is CASSLQTGSNEQFF. CDR3 nucleotides: TGTGCCAGCTCACTTCAGACAGGATCCAATGAGCAGTTCTTC.

This clone appeared a few times. The rearrangement joins TRBV18 to TRBJ1-2; tentatively, D is TRBD1 (5 bases). V was cut by 3 bases and J by 0 bases, with 8 bases left in between. Germline CDR1 KGHSH, CDR2 LQKENI. The CDR3 totals 14 residues. The CDR3: CASSPKTANYGYTF. CDR3 coding DNA: TGTGCCAGCTCACCTAAGACAGCTAACTATGGCTACACCTTC.

V usage is TRBV7-9 and J usage is TRBJ2-3; 9 nucleotides agree with TRBD2. This CDR3 is built from 13 residues. Trimming cost V 5 bases and J 11 bases; bases outside gene matches: 8. Germline V gene lookup returns CDR1 SEHNR and CDR2 FQNEAQ (reference sequence). The CDR3 here is CASSNSGTSKQYF. The CDR3 DNA follows: TGTGCCAGCAGCAATTCCGGGACTAGCAAGCAGTATTTT.

The chain uses TRBV7-2 and TRBJ1-1, with 7 bases matching TRBD1. The CDR3 contains 15 residues. The J segment lost 4 bases and the V segment lost 1 base, leaving 6 bases of the junction unmatched. CDR1 and CDR2 (germline): SGHTA, FQGNSA. The CDR3 region is CASSLVATGRTEAFF. CDR3 nucleotides: TGTGCCAGCAGCTTAGTGGCGACAGGGCGCACTGAAGCTTTCTTT.

The CDR3 loop reads CASSPSGWVAEAFF. The CDR3 DNA sequence: TGTGCCAGCAGTCCATCGGGGTGGGTGGCTGAAGCTTTCTTT. The J gene is TRBJ1-1, the V gene TRBV6-6; D uncertain. From germline, CDR1 is MNHNY and CDR2 SVGAGI (reference sequence). This CDR3 has 14 amino acids. Trimming shortened V by 5 bases and J by 6 bases, and 16 bases separated the two germline ends.

The chain recombines TRBV5-1 with TRBJ2-1; D might be TRBD1 (6 bases). The CDR3 consists of 13 residues. Trimming left V 4 bases short and J 5 bases short, with 10 bases between. The germline V gene encodes CDR1 SGHRS and CDR2 YFSETQ. Here the CDR3 reads CASSLDRNNEQFF. CDR3 nucleotide sequence: TGCGCCAGCAGCCTGGACAGAAACAATGAGCAGTTCTTC.

The CDR3 region is CASYGGGPDQETQYF. In DNA form, the CDR3 reads TGTGCCAGCTACGGAGGAGGGCCAGACCAAGAGACCCAGTACTTC. The rearrangement links TRBV5-4 to TRBJ2-5; TRBD2 might be the D (6 bases). Per germline, CDR1 SGHNT and CDR2 YYREEE (reference sequence). V lost 7 bases and J lost 0, with 16 bases in between. The CDR3 sequence is 15 residues long.

Only a few counts were recorded for this clone. The chain uses TRBV10-1 and TRBJ1-1; no clear D. With 0 bases removed from V and 4 bases from J, the gap between germline ends came to 18 bases. Germline assignment: CDR1 WNHNN and CDR2 SYGVQD (reference sequence). The CDR3 totals 17 residues. The CDR3, as DNA: TGCGCCAGCAGTGAGTCGATTCCGGGAATGTCGGCCACTGAAGCTTTCTTT. This codes for CASSESIPGMSATEAFF.

This clone was recorded only once. This rearrangement joins TRBV15 to TRBJ1-5, with D possibly matching TRBD1 (5 bases). The ends were cut back, 0 bases at V and 7 bases at J, with 16 bases in the middle. The CDR3 consists of 16 residues. The germline V gene encodes CDR1 LNHNV and CDR2 YYDKDF (reference sequence). The CDR3 protein is CATSRDTGRRGQPQHF. In nucleotides, the CDR3 is TGTGCCACCAGCAGAGATACTGGCAGGAGGGGCCAGCCCCAGCATTTT.

The chain combines TRBV19 with TRBJ1-2; the match to TRBD1 covers 9 bases. CDR3 length: 14 amino acids. Germline V CDR1 and CDR2: LNHDA, SQIVND (reference sequence). Trimming removed 4 bases from V and 6 bases from J; junction bases left unmatched: 6. The CDR3 loop reads CASSSRDRGNGYTF. CDR3 nucleotide sequence: TGTGCCAGTAGTAGCCGAGACAGGGGGAATGGCTACACCTTC.

This sequence joins TRBV7-2 and TRBJ2-7; TRBD1 matches at 7 bases. The CDR3 covers 12 residues. Looked up from germline, CDR1 is SGHTA and CDR2 is FQGNSA. V was pared by 4 bases and J by 3 bases, with 0 bases of the junction left unmatched. DNA for the CDR3: TGTGCCAGCAGCTGGACAGGCTACGAGCAGTACTTC. Translating it yields CASSWTGYEQYF.

The chain has TRBV6-1 and TRBJ1-4, with 9 positions matching TRBD1. Germline assignment: CDR1 MNHNS and CDR2 SASEGT. There are 15 residues in the CDR3. J was trimmed by 8 bases and V by 6 bases; bases with no gene match: 10. In DNA form, the CDR3 reads TGTGCCAGCAGCGCCGGGACAGGGTGGAAGGAAAAACTGTTTTTT. Translating gives CASSAGTGWKEKLFF.

The V call is TRBV5-4, the J call TRBJ1-1, with TRBD1 as a possible D gene (5 bases). CDR3 size: 15 residues. The germline gives CDR1 SGHNT, CDR2 YYREEE (reference sequence). Trimming took 0 bases from V and 4 from J, leaving 13 bases between them. CDR3 nucleotides: TGTGCCAGCAGCTTGGCCCTGGGCAGGGTCACTGAAGCTTTCTTT. Its translation is CASSLALGRVTEAFF.